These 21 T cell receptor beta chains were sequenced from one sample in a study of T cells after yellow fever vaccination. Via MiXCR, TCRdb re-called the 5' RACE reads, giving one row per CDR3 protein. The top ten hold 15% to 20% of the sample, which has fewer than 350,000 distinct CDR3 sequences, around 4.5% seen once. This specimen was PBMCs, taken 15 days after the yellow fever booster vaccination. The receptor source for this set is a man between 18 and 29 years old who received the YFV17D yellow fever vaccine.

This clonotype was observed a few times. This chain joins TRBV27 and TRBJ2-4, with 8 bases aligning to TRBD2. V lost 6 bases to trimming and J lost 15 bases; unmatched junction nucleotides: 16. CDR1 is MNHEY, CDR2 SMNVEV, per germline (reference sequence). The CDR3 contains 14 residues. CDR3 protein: CASSPPGGGLYRYF. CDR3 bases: TGTGCCAGCAGCCCTCCGGGGGGGGGGCTCTATCGGTACTTC.

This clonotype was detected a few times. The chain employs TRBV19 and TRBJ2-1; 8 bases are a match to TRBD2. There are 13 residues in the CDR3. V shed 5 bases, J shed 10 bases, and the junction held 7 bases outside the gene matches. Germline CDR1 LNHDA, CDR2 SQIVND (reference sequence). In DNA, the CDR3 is TGTGCCAGTAGTCCCTGGGAGCGGGGGGAGCAGTTCTTC. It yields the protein CASSPWERGEQFF.

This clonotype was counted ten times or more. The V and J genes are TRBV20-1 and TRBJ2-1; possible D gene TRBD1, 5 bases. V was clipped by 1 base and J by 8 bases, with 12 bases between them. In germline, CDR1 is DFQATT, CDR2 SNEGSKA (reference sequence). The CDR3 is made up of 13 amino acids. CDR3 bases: TGCAGTGCTAGAGTCGCAGGGCAGGATGAGCAGTTCTTC. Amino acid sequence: CSARVAGQDEQFF.

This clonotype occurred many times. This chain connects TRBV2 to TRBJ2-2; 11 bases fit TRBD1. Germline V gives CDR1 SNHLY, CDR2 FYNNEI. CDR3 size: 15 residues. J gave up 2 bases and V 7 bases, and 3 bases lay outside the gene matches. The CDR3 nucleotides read TGTGCCAGCAATGGACAGGGGGCTAACACCGGGGAGCTGTTTTTT. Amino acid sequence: CASNGQGANTGELFF.

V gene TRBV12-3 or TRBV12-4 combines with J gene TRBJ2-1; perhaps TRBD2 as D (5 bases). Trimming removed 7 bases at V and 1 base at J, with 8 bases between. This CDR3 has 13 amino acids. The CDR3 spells CASNRGSYNEQFF. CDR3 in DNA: TGTGCCAGCAACCGAGGGTCCTACAATGAGCAGTTCTTC.

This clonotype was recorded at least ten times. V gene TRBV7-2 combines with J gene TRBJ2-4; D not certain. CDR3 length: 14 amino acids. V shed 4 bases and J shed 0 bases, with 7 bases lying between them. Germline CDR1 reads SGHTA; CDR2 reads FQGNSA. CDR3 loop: CASSSRVAKNIQYF. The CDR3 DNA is TGTGCCAGCAGCTCACGTGTAGCCAAAAACATTCAGTACTTC.

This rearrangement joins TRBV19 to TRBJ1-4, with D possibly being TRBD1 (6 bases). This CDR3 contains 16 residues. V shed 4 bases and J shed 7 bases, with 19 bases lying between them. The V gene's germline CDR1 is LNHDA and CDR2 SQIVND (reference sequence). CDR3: CASSTQHQGMVEKLFF. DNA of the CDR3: TGTGCCAGTAGTACTCAACATCAGGGGATGGTTGAAAAACTGTTTTTT. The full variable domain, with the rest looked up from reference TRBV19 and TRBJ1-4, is DGGITQSPKYLFRKEGQNVTLSCEQNLNHDAMYWYRQDPGQGLRLIYYSQIVNDFQKGDIAEGYSVSREKKESFPLTVTSAQKNPTAFYLCASSTQHQGMVEKLFFGSGTQLSVL.

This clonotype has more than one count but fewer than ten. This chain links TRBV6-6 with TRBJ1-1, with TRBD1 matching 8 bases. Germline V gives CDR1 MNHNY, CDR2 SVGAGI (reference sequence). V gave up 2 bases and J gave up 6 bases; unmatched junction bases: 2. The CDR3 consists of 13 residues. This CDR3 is CASSYQGAPEAFF. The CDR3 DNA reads TGTGCCAGCAGTTACCAGGGGGCTCCTGAAGCTTTCTTT.

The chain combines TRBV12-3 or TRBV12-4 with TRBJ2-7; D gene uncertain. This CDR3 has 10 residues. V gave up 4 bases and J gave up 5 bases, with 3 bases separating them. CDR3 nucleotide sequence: TGTGCCAGCAGTTCAGACGAGCAGTACTTC. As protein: CASSSDEQYF.

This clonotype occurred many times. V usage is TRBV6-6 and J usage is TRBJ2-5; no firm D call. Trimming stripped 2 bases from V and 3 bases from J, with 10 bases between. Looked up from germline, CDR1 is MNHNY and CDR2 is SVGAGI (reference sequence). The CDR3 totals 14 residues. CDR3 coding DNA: TGTGCCAGCAGTTACGAGGTCAGCGAAGAGACCCAGTACTTC. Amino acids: CASSYEVSEETQYF.

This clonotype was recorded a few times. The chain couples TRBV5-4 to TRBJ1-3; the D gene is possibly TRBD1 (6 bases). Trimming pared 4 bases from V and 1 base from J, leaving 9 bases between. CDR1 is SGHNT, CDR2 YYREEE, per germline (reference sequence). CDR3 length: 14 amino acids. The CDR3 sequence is CASSGQISGNTIYF. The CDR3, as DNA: TGTGCCAGCAGCGGACAGATTTCTGGAAACACCATATATTTT. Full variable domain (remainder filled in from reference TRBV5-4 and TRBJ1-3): ETGVTQSPTHLIKTRGQQVTLRCSSQSGHNTVSWYQQALGQGPQFIFQYYREEENGRGNFPPRFSGLQFPNYSSELNVNALELDDSALYLCASSGQISGNTIYFGEGSWLTVV.

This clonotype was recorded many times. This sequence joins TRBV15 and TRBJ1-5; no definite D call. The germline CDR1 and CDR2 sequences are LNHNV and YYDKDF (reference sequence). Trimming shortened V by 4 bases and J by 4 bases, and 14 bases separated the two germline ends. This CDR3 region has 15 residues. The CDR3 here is CATSTLDGINQPQHF. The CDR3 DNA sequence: TGTGCCACCAGCACCTTAGATGGGATAAATCAGCCCCAGCATTTT.

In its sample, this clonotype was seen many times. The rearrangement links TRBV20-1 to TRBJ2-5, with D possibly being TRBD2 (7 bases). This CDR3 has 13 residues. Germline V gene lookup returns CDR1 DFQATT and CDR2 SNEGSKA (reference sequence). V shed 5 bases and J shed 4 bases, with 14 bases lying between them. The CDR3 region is CSAPGAGAETQYF. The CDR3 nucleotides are TGCAGTGCTCCCGGCGCGGGGGCAGAGACCCAGTACTTC.

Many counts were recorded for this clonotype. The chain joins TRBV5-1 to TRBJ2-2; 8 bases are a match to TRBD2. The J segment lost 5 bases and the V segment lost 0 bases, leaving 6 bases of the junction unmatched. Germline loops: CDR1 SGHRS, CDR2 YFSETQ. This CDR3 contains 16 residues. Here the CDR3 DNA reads TGCGCCAGCAGCTTGGAGCCAGCGGGGGCTACCGGGGAGCTGTTTTTT. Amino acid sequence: CASSLEPAGATGELFF.

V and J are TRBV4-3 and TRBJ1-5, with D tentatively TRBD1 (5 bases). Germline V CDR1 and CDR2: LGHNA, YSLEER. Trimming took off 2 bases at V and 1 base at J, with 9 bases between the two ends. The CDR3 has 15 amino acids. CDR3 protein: CASSQNRDSNQPQHF. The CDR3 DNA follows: TGCGCCAGCAGCCAAAACCGGGACAGCAATCAGCCCCAGCATTTT.

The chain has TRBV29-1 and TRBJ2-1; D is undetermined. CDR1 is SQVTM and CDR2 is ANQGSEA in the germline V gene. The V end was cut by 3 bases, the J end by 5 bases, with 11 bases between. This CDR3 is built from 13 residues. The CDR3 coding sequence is TGCAGCGTTGACATGGCAAGAGACAATGAGCAGTTCTTC. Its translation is CSVDMARDNEQFF.

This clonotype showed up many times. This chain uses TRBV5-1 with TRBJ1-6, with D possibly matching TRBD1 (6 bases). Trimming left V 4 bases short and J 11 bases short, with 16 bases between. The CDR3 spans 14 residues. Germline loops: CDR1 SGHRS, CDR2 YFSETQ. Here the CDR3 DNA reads TGCGCCAGCAGCCTGGAACAGGGTCGGGCACCCCTCCACTTT. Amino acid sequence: CASSLEQGRAPLHF.

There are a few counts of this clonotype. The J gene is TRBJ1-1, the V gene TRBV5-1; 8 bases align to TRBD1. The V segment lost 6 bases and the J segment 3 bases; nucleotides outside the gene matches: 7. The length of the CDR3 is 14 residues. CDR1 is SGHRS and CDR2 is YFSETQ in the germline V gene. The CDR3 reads CASTEPGQDTEAFF. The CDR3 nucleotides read TGCGCCAGCACCGAACCGGGACAGGACACTGAAGCTTTCTTT.

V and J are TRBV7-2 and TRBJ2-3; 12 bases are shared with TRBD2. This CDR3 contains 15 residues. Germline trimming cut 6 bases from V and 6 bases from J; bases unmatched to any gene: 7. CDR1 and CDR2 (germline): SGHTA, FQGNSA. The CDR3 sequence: CASRFPGLAGDTQYF. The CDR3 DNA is TGTGCCAGCAGATTCCCGGGACTAGCGGGTGATACGCAGTATTTT. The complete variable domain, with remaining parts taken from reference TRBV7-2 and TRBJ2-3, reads GAGVSQSPSNKVTEKGKDVELRCDPISGHTALYWYRQSLGQGLEFLIYFQGNSAPDKSGLPSDRFSAERTGGSVSTLTIQRTQQEDSAVYLCASRFPGLAGDTQYFGPGTRLTVL.

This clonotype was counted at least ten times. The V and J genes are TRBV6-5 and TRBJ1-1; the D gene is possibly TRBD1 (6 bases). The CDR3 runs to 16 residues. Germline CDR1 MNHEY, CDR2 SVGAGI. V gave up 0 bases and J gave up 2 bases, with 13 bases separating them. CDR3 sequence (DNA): TGTGCCAGCAGTTACTCCATACAGGGCGGAAACACTGAAGCTTTCTTT. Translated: CASSYSIQGGNTEAFF.

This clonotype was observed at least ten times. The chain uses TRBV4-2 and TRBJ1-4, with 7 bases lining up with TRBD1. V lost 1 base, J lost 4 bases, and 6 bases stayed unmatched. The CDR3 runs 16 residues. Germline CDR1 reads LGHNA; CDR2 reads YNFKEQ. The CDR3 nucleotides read TGTGCCAGCAGCCAAGGCTCCGGGACAGTTAATGAAAAACTGTTTTTT. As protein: CASSQGSGTVNEKLFF.